Presented here are 18 T cell receptor beta chains from one specimen sequenced in a study of control samples from healthy donors and cancer patients. TCRdb keeps only in-frame clones here, not all; method: immunoSEQ multiplex PCR. This sample carries over 200,000 clones, over 75% of them seen once, and the ten largest clones take 10% to 15%. Material: PBMCs. These receptors all stem from a woman aged 60-75 years with lung cancer.

The V gene is TRBV6-1, the J gene TRBJ1-1, with TRBD1 as a possible D gene (5 bases). The CDR3 is 17 residues long. The V and J ends lost 0 bases and 11 bases respectively, with 25 bases between them. CDR1 is MNHNS and CDR2 is SASEGT in the germline V gene. As DNA, the CDR3 is TGTGCCAGCAGTGAAGCGCTTTCTGCAGGGAGGCCCCAAAGGGCTTTCTTT. Amino acid sequence: CASSEALSAGRPQRAFF.

This clone came up a few times. V and J are TRBV2 and TRBJ2-1, with TRBD1 as a possible D gene (6 bases). Looked up from germline, CDR1 is SNHLY and CDR2 is FYNNEI. With 7 bases removed from V and 4 bases from J, the gap between germline ends came to 11 bases. The CDR3 sequence is 13 residues long. The CDR3 DNA reads as TGTGCCAGCATTCGGGACACATACAATGAGCAGTTCTTC. It yields the protein CASIRDTYNEQFF.

In regard to this clone: The junction differs from germline at one of its ends, possibly a read error. CDR3 sequence reads: CASSSDTGQGRAF. The CDR3 nucleotides read TGCGCCAGCAGCTCCGACACAGGACAGGGCAGAGCTTTC. The chain couples TRBV5-1 to TRBJ2-6; 8 bases match TRBD1. The CDR3 has 13 amino acids. Germline V gene lookup returns CDR1 SGHRS and CDR2 YFSETQ. Combining the CDR3 with reference TRBV5-1 and TRBJ2-6 gives the whole variable domain KAGVTQTPRYLIKTRGQQVTLSCSPISGHRSVSWYQQTPGQGLQFLFEYFSETQRNKGNFPGRFSGRQFSNSRSEMNVSTLELGDSALYLCASSSDTGQGRAFGAGSRLTVL.

The CDR3: CASSGEVTYNEQFF. DNA for the CDR3: TGTGCCAGCAGCGGAGAGGTTACCTACAATGAGCAGTTCTTC. V and J are TRBV9 and TRBJ2-1; the D is unclear. This CDR3 is built from 14 residues. The germline CDR1 and CDR2 sequences are SGDLS and YYNGEE. Deletions cut 3 bases from V and 2 bases from J, with 9 bases between.

This chain joins TRBV5-1 and TRBJ2-3; TRBD1 aligns across 8 bases. CDR1 and CDR2 from the germline V gene are SGHRS and YFSETQ. J gave up 1 base and V 2 bases, and 3 bases lay outside the gene matches. This CDR3 spans 15 amino acids. The CDR3 protein is CASSFQGAGTDTQYF. The CDR3 DNA is TGCGCCAGCAGCTTTCAGGGGGCTGGCACAGATACGCAGTATTTT.

The chain is built from TRBV6-2 or TRBV6-3 and TRBJ2-1; D gene unclear. The CDR3 is made up of 16 amino acids. Trimming stripped 2 bases from V and 0 bases from J, with 11 bases between. The germline CDR1 and CDR2 sequences are MNHEY and SVGEGT. The CDR3 here is CASSYLATGSYNEQFF. CDR3 DNA: TGTGCCAGCAGTTACCTGGCGACTGGCTCCTACAATGAGCAGTTCTTC.

The rearrangement links TRBV12-3 or TRBV12-4 to TRBJ2-1; no reliable D call. Trimming left V 8 bases short and J 0 bases short, with 8 bases between. The CDR3 totals 13 residues. The CDR3 DNA sequence: TGTGCCAGCTCCCTGAGCTCCTACAATGAGCAGTTCTTC. Protein product: CASSLSSYNEQFF.

The chain recombines TRBV19 with TRBJ2-5; perhaps TRBD2 as D (5 bases). This CDR3 region has 13 residues. Trimming stripped 6 bases from V and 4 bases from J, with 12 bases between. Germline V gives CDR1 LNHDA, CDR2 SQIVND (reference sequence). The CDR3 DNA sequence: TGTGCCAGTAGCGCCGGGGTACGAGAGACCCAGTACTTC. Amino acid sequence: CASSAGVRETQYF.

Here the CDR3 DNA reads TGTGCCAGCAGCTTAAGACAGGGGGCTATGTACCAAGAGACCCAGTACTTC. It encodes CASSLRQGAMYQETQYF. The J gene is TRBJ2-5, the V gene TRBV7-9; TRBD1 agrees at 10 bases. V dropped 2 bases and J dropped 0; count of bases not matched to a gene: 6. CDR1 and CDR2 from the germline V gene are SEHNR and FQNEAQ (reference sequence). The CDR3 spans 17 residues. Filled out from reference TRBV7-9 and TRBJ2-5, the complete variable domain reads DTGVSQNPRHKITKRGQNVTFRCDPISEHNRLYWYRQTLGQGPEFLTYFQNEAQLEKSRLLSDRFSAERPKGSFSTLEIQRTEQGDSAMYLCASSLRQGAMYQETQYFGPGTRLLVL.

V and J are TRBV6-5 and TRBJ1-1; possible D gene TRBD1, 6 bases. The CDR3 is 14 residues long. CDR1 is MNHEY and CDR2 is SVGAGI in the germline V gene. The CDR3: CAVSGLRGGTEAFF. The CDR3 nucleotides are TGTGCAGTCTCGGGACTTCGAGGGGGAACTGAAGCTTTCTTT.

This clone was found once. The chain links TRBV11-1 to TRBJ2-1; unclear D gene. The CDR3 spans 12 residues. The V gene's germline CDR1 is SGHAT and CDR2 FQDESV (reference sequence). V lost 0 bases to trimming and J lost 7 bases, with 4 bases between them. CDR3 region: CASSLASNEQFF. The CDR3 DNA reads as TGTGCCAGCAGCTTAGCTTCGAATGAGCAGTTCTTC.

This clone was counted a few times. The V call is TRBV7-9, the J call TRBJ1-1, with 10 nucleotides matching TRBD1. The ends lost 6 bases at V and 5 bases at J; junction bases unmatched: 6. Germline V gene sequence: CDR1 SEHNR, CDR2 FQNEAQ (reference sequence). The CDR3 extends over 14 amino acids. The CDR3 DNA is TGTGCCAGCAGGCGACAGGGGGCCAGGACTGAAGCTTTCTTT. Its translation is CASRRQGARTEAFF.

This chain connects TRBV6-5 to TRBJ1-6, with D possibly being TRBD1 (6 bases). Trimming took off 7 bases at V and 1 base at J, with 11 bases between the two ends. The germline CDR1 and CDR2 sequences are MNHEY and SVGAGI. The CDR3 is made up of 15 amino acids. CDR3 in amino acids: CASTVQGSYNSPLHF. The DNA for the CDR3 is TGTGCCAGCACGGTACAGGGATCCTATAATTCACCCCTCCACTTT.

The V gene is TRBV3-1 (or the pseudogene TRBV3-2), the J gene TRBJ1-4; tentatively, D is TRBD1 (6 bases). Trimming removed 1 base at V and 5 bases at J, with 14 bases between. The CDR3 is 16 amino acids. CDR1 is LGHDT and CDR2 is YNNKEL in the germline V gene (reference sequence). CDR3 in amino acids: CASSQVLRGRNEKLFF. In nucleotides, the CDR3 is TGTGCCAGCAGCCAAGTACTCCGGGGGCGGAATGAAAAACTGTTTTTT.

J is TRBJ2-2 and V is TRBV13, with D maybe TRBD2 (5 bases). The CDR3 has 13 residues. Germline CDR1 is PRHDT and CDR2 is FYEKMQ (reference sequence). The V end was cut by 5 bases, the J end by 7 bases, with 11 bases between. CDR3: CASSPRTVGELFF. Written as DNA, the CDR3 is TGTGCCAGCAGCCCCAGGACTGTCGGGGAGCTGTTTTTT.

The chain recombines TRBV5-1 with TRBJ1-4; no clear D. This CDR3 is 13 amino acids long. Trimming pared 1 base from V and 7 bases from J, leaving 8 bases between. The V gene's germline CDR1 is SGHRS and CDR2 YFSETQ. CDR3 DNA sequence: TGCGCCAGCAGCTTGACGGTTAGTGAAAAACTGTTTTTT. Protein: CASSLTVSEKLFF.

The CDR3 nucleotides are TGTGCCATCAGAAGTAAGACGGAGAACACCGGGGAGCTGTTTTTT. Translation: CAIRSKTENTGELFF. The genes are TRBV10-3 and TRBJ2-2; no firm D call. In germline, CDR1 is ENHRY, CDR2 SYGVKD. The CDR3 totals 15 residues. V was pared by 6 bases and J by 1 base, with 12 bases between.

In this sample, this clone turned up many times. The V call is TRBV4-1, the J call TRBJ2-1; D is unresolved. V lost 0 bases and J lost 0, with 9 bases in between. The CDR3 runs 16 residues. Germline CDR1 is MGHRA and CDR2 is YSYEKL. Here the CDR3 reads CASSQEWLSSYNEQFF. The CDR3 nucleotides are TGCGCCAGCAGCCAAGAGTGGTTGAGCTCCTACAATGAGCAGTTCTTC.